This is a list of T cell receptor beta chains from one sample in a study of T-cell memory formation after mild COVID-19. TCRdb re-called the 5' RACE reads through MiXCR, storing one row per CDR3 protein. The repertoire holds 250,000 to 350,000 distinct CDR3 sequences, with about 17% as singletons. Material for sequencing was PBMCs or a T cell subset sorted from them (not recorded which). Source of these receptors: a man aged 18 to 29 who had mild COVID-19 (a few samples of this study predate the infection). Cell type and time point are not known. Each CDR3 is given with its conserved first and last residue. The D gene is left open where the match is weak. For some rows the clone size is stated as once, few or many, or as a class when expanded; others skip it.

D: .; J: TRBJ2-3; size: many; V: TRBV4-1; DNA: TGCGCCAGCAGCCAAGGCCATTCAGATACGCAGTATTTT; CDR3: CASSQGHSDTQYF
D: TRBD2; J: TRBJ2-3; size: few; V: TRBV5-1; DNA: TGCGCCAGCAGCTTCCCTAGCGGGGGGCCCACAGATACGCAGTATTTT; CDR3: CASSFPSGGPTDTQYF
D: .; J: TRBJ1-4; size: .; V: TRBV5-1; DNA: TGCGCCAGCAGCCTCCGTTACAGTTCGGCAACCTCCGTAGAAAAACTGTTTTTT; CDR3: CASSLRYSSATSVEKLFF
D: .; J: TRBJ2-5; size: .; V: TRBV27; DNA: TGTGCCAGCAGTCCCCTTTTGGAAGAGACCCAGTACTTC; CDR3: CASSPLLEETQYF
D: .; J: TRBJ2-2; size: many; V: TRBV12-3/TRBV12-4; DNA: TGTGCCAGCAGTCGCCGGGCCCTGGACACCGGGGAGCTGTTTTTT; CDR3: CASSRRALDTGELFF
D: TRBD1; J: TRBJ2-1; size: .; V: TRBV6-2/TRBV6-3; DNA: TGTGCCAGCAGTGGACAGGGGCTCTACAATGAGCAGTTCTTC; CDR3: CASSGQGLYNEQFF
D: .; J: TRBJ1-5; size: few; V: TRBV7-2; DNA: TGTGCCAGCAGCCCCCATACAGGGCAGCCCCAGCATTTT; CDR3: CASSPHTGQPQHF
D: .; J: TRBJ2-4; size: few; V: TRBV5-1; DNA: TGCGCCAGCAGCCTAAGACCCCTGAGGGACAAAAACATTCAGTACTTC; CDR3: CASSLRPLRDKNIQYF
D: TRBD1; J: TRBJ2-5; size: .; V: TRBV7-6; DNA: TGTGCCAGCAGCTCCACGGGGGACAGGGAGACCCAGTACTTC; CDR3: CASSSTGDRETQYF
D: .; J: TRBJ2-2; size: .; V: TRBV9; DNA: TGTGCCAGCAGCGTAGAGTCAGGGTGGGGGAACACCGGGGAGCTGTTTTTT; CDR3: CASSVESGWGNTGELFF
D: .; J: TRBJ1-6; size: .; V: TRBV12-3/TRBV12-4; DNA: TGTGCCAGCAGTTTCCAGGGTTCGGGTAATTCACCCCTCCACTTT; CDR3: CASSFQGSGNSPLHF
D: .; J: TRBJ2-7; size: .; V: TRBV6-2/TRBV6-3; DNA: TGTGCCAGCAGCCGCACAGGGTGGGCCTACGAGCAGTACTTC; CDR3: CASSRTGWAYEQYF
D: TRBD1; J: TRBJ1-1; size: .; V: TRBV5-1; DNA: TGCGCCAGCGCAGGGGGGGCTAGGGACACTGAAGCTTTCTTT; CDR3: CASAGGARDTEAFF
D: .; J: TRBJ2-3; size: .; V: TRBV24-1; DNA: TGTGCCACCAGTGATAGGAGGGGCACAGATACGCAGTATTTT; CDR3: CATSDRRGTDTQYF
D: .; J: TRBJ2-7; size: few; V: TRBV4-2; DNA: TGTGCCAGCAGCCAAGGGGCCAGGGTAATCTACGAGCAGTACTTC; CDR3: CASSQGARVIYEQYF
D: TRBD1; J: TRBJ2-5; size: many; V: TRBV7-9; DNA: TGTGCCAGCAGCTCCAGGGGGCCAGAGACCCAGTACTTC; CDR3: CASSSRGPETQYF
D: .; J: TRBJ2-2; size: .; V: TRBV6-6; DNA: TGTGCCAGCAGCCCGCCGAGGTCCGGGGAGCTGTTTTTT; CDR3: CASSPPRSGELFF
D: .; J: TRBJ2-2; size: .; V: TRBV7-3; DNA: TGTGCCAGCAGCTTGTCCCGAGACACCGGGGAGCTGTTTTTT; CDR3: CASSLSRDTGELFF
D: .; J: TRBJ2-3; size: many; V: TRBV6-4; DNA: TGTGCCAGCAGGGCGGTACAGAGTTCAGATACGCAGTATTTT; CDR3: CASRAVQSSDTQYF
D: .; J: TRBJ2-6; size: few; V: TRBV5-1; DNA: TGCGCCAGCAGCTTGGGTCGTGGGGCCAACGTCCTGACTTTC; CDR3: CASSLGRGANVLTF
D: .; J: TRBJ2-5; size: .; V: TRBV4-1; DNA: TGCGCCAGCAGCCAAGAAGAATCCGGGGGCCAAGAGACCCAGTACTTC; CDR3: CASSQEESGGQETQYF
D: .; J: TRBJ1-1; size: .; V: TRBV12-5; DNA: TGTGCTAGTGGTTTGAGCAGGGGAGACACTGAAGCTTTCTTT; CDR3: CASGLSRGDTEAFF
D: .; J: TRBJ1-1; size: .; V: TRBV7-2; DNA: TGTGCCAGAAGCTTAGGAAAGGGCACTGAAGCTTTCTTT; CDR3: CARSLGKGTEAFF
D: .; J: TRBJ1-1; size: few; V: TRBV6-5; DNA: TGTGCCAGCCAAAGACAGATTAACACTGAAGCTTTCTTT; CDR3: CASQRQINTEAFF
D: .; J: TRBJ2-3; size: .; V: TRBV24-1; DNA: TGTGCCACCAGTGAAACCTATACAGATACGCAGTATTTT; CDR3: CATSETYTDTQYF
D: .; J: TRBJ2-4; size: few; V: TRBV6-6; DNA: TGTGCCAGCAGTACGCCCTGGGACATTCAGTACTTC; CDR3: CASSTPWDIQYF
D: TRBD1; J: TRBJ2-2; size: few; V: TRBV12-3/TRBV12-4; DNA: TGTGCCAGCAGCCACCCCCGGGGACAGGGGGCTAACACCGGGGAGCTGTTTTTT; CDR3: CASSHPRGQGANTGELFF
D: .; J: TRBJ2-4; size: .; V: TRBV5-5; DNA: TGTGCCAGCGAAACAGGGATATCGGTAAACATTCAGTACTTC; CDR3: CASETGISVNIQYF
D: .; J: TRBJ2-2; size: few; V: TRBV20-1; DNA: TGCAGTGCTACGGGGGCCGGGGAGCTGTTTTTT; CDR3: CSATGAGELFF